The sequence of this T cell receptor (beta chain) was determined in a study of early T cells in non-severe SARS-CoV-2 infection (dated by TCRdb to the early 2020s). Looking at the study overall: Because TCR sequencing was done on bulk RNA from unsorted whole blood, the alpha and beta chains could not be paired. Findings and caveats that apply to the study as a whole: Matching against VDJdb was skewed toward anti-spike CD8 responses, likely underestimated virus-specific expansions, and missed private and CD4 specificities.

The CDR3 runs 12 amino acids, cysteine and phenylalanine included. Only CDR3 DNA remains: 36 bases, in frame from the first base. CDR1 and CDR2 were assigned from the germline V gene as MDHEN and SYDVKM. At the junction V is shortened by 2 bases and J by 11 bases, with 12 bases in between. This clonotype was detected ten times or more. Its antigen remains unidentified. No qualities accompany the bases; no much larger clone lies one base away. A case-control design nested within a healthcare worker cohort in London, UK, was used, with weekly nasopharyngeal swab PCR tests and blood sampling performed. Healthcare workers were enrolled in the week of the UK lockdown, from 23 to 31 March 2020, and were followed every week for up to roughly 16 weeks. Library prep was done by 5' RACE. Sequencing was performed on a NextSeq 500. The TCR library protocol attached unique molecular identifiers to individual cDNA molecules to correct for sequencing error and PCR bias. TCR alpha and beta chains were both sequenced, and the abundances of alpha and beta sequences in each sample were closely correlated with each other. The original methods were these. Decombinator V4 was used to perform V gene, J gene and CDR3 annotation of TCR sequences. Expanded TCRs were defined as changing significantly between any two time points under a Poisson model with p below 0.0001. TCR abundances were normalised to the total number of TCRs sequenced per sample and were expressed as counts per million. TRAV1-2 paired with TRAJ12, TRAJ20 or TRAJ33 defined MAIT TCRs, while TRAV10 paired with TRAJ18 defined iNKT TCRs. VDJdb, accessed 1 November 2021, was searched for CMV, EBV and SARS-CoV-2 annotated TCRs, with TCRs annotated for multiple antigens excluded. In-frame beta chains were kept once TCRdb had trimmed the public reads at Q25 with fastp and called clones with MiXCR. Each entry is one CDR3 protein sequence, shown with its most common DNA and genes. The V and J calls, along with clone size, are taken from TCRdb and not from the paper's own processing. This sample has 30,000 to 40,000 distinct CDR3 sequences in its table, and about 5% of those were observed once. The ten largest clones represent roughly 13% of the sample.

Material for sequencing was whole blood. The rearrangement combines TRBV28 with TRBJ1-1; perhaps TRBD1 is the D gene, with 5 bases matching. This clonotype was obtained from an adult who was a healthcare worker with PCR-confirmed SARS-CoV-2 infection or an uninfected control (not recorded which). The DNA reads TGTGCCAGCAGTTTAACGAGGGGCCGGGCTTTCTTT. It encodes CASSLTRGRAFF.